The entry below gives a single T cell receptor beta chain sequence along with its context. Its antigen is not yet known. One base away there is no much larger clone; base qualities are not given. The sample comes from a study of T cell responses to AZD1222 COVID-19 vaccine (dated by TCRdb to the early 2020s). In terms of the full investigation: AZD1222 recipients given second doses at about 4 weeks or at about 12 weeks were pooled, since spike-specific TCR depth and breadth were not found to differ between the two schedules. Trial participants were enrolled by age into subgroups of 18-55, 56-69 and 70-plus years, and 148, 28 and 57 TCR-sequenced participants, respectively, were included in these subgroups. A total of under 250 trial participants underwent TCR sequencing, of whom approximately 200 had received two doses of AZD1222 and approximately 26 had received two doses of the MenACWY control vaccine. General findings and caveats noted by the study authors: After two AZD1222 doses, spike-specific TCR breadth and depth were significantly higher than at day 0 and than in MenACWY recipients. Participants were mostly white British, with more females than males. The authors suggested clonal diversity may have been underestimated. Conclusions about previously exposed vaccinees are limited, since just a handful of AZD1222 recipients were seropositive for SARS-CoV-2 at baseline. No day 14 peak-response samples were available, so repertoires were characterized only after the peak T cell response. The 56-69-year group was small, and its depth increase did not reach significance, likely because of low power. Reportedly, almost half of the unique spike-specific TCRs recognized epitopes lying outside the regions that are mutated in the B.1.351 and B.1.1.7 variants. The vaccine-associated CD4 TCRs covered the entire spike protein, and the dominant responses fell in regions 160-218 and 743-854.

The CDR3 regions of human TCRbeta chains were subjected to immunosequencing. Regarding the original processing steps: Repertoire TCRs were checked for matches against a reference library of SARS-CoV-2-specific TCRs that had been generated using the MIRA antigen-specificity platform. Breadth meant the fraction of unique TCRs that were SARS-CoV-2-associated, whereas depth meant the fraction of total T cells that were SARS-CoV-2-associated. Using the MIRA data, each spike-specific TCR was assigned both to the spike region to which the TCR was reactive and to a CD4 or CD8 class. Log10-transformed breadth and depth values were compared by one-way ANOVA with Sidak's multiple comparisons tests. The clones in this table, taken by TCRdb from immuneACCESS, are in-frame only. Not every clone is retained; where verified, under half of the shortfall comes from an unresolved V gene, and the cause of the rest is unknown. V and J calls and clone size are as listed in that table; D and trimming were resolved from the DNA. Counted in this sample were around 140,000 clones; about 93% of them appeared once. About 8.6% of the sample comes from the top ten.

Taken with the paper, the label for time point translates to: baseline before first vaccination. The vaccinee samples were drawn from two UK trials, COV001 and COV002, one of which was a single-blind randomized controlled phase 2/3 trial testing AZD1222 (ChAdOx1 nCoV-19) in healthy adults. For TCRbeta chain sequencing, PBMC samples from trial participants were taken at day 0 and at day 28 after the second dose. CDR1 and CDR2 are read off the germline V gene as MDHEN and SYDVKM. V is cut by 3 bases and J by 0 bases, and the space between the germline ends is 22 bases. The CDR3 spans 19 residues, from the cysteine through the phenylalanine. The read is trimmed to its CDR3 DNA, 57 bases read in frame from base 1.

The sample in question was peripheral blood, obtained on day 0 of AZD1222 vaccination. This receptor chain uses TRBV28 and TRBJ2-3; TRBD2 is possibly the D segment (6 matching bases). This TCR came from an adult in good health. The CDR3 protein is CASSLAGRKHGRSTDTQYF. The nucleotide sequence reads TGTGCCAGCAGTTTGGCAGGGAGGAAACACGGACGTAGCACAGATACGCAGTATTTT. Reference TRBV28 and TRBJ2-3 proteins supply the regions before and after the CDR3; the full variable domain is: DVKVTQSSRYLVKRTGEKVFLECVQDMDHENMFWYRQDPGLGLRLIYFSYDVKMKEKGDIPEGYSVSREKKERFSLILESASTNQTSMYLCASSLAGRKHGRSTDTQYFGPGTRLTVL.